This TCR beta chain was observed in a study of CD4+ T cells in melanoma (dated by TCRdb to between 2021 and 2024). General notes on the study: Neoantigen-specific CD4+ T cells in human melanoma were what the study investigated. Points the paper makes about the study in general: The report described a correlation between neoantigen-specific CD4+ T cells and the function of CD8+ T cells, macrophages and B cells. According to the report, neoantigen-specific CD4+ T cells in melanoma displayed diverse differentiation states.

Library preparation was by the immunoSEQ multiplex PCR assay. TCRdb carries this immuneACCESS record with in-frame sequences only. Its versions omit some clonotypes, under half of them owing to an unresolved V gene in the studies checked, with the rest unexplained. The sample includes about 140,000 clones, with nearly 95% observed a single time. Over 1.5% of the sample comes from the top ten. CDR1 SNHLY and CDR2 FYNNEI are derived from the germline V gene. The CDR3 spans 17 residues, from the cysteine through the phenylalanine. Of the read, only the CDR3 DNA is kept; its 51 bases are in frame from base 1. V is pruned by 7 bases and J by 6 bases, leaving 18 bases of the junction without a gene match. Patients with melanoma were used as donors. Concerning this clone itself: It lacks a known antigen. No per-base quality is available; no much larger clone lies one base away.

Recombination joined TRBV2 with TRBJ1-2, with TRBD1 matching 9 junction bases. The source of this sequence is a human donor with melanoma. CDR3 region: CASTWGGTGGGNDGYTF. The nucleotide sequence is given as TGTGCCAGCACCTGGGGGGGCACAGGGGGCGGCAACGATGGCTACACCTTC. Where the CDR3 stops, the reference TRBV2 and TRBJ1-2 genes take over; the full variable domain is EPEVTQTPSHQVTQMGQEVILRCVPISNHLYFYWYRQILGQKVEFLVSFYNNEISEKSEIFDDQFSVERPDGSNFTLKIRSTKLEDSAMYFCASTWGGTGGGNDGYTFGSGTRLTVV.